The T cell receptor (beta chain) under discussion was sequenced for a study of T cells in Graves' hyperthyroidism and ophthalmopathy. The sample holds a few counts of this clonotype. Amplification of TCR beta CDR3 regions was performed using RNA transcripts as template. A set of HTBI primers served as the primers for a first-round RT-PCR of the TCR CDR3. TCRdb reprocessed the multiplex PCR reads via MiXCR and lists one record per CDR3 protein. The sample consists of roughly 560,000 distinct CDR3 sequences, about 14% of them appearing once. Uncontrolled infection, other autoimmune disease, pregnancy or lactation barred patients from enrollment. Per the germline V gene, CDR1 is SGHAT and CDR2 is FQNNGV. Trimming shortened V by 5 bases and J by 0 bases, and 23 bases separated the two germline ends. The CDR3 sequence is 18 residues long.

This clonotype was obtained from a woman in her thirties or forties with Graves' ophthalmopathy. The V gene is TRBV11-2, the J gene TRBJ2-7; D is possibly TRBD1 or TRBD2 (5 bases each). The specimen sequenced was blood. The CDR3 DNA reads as TGTGCCAGCAGCAGAGGGCACATAACAGGAACCAACTCCTACGAGCAGTACTTC. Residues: CASSRGHITGTNSYEQYF. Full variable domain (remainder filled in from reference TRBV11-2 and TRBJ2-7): EAGVAQSPRYKIIEKRQSVAFWCNPISGHATLYWYQQILGQGPKLLIQFQNNGVVDDSQLPKDRFSAERLKGVDSTLKIQPAKLEDSAVYLCASSRGHITGTNSYEQYFGPGTRLTVT.